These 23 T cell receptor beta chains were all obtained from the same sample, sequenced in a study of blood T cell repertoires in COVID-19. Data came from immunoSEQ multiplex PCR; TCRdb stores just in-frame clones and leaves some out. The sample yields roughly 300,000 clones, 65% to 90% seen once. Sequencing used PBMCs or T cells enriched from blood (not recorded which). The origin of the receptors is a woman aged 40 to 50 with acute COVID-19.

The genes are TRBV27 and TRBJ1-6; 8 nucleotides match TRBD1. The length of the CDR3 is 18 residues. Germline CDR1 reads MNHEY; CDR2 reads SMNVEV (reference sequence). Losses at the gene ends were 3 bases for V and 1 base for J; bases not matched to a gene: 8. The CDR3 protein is CASSLGAGGFSYNSPLHF. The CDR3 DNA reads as TGTGCCAGCAGTTTGGGGGCAGGGGGCTTTTCCTATAATTCACCCCTCCACTTT.

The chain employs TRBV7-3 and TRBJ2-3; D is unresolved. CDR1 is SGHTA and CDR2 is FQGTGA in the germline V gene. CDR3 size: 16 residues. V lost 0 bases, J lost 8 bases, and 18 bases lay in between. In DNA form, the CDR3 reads TGTGCCAGCAGCTTAACGCTCAGCGCTGCCCCGGGTACGCAGTATTTT. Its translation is CASSLTLSAAPGTQYF.

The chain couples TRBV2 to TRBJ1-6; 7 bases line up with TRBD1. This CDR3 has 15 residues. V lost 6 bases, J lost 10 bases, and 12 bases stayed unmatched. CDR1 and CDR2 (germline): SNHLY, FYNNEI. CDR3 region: CASRSPGQNHSPLHF. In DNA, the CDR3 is TGTGCCAGCAGGAGCCCGGGACAGAATCACTCACCCCTCCACTTT.

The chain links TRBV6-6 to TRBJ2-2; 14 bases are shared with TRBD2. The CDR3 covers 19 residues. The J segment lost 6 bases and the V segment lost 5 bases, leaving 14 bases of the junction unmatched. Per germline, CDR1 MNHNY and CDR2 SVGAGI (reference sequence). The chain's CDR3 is CASSPLFSTSGGAAGELFF. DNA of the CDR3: TGTGCCAGCAGTCCGCTCTTCTCGACTAGCGGGGGGGCCGCCGGGGAGCTGTTTTTT.

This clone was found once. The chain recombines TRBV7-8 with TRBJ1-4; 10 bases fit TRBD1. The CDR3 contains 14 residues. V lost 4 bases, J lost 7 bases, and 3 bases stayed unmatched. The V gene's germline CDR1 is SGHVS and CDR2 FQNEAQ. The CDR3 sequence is CASSWRTGGEKLFF. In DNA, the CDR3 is TGTGCCAGCAGCTGGCGGACAGGGGGTGAAAAACTGTTTTTT.

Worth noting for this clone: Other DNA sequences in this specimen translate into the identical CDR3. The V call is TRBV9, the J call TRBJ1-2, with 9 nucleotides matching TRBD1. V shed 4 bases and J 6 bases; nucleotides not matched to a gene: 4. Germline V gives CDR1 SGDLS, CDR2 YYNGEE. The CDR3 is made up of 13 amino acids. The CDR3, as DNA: TGTGCCAGCAGCTCGGGACAGGGCGATGGCTACACCTTC. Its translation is CASSSGQGDGYTF.

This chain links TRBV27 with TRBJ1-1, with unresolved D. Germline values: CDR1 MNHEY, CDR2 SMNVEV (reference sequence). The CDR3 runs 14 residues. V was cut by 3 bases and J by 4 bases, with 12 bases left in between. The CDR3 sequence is CASSFDLGSTEAFF. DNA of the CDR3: TGTGCCAGCAGTTTCGACCTAGGAAGCACTGAAGCTTTCTTT.

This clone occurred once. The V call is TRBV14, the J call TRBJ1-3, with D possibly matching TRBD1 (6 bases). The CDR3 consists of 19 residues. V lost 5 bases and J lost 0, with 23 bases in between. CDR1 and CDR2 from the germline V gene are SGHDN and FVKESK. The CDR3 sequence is CASSSNETGQHNSGNTIYF. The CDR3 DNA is TGTGCCAGCAGCTCAAACGAAACCGGACAGCACAACTCTGGAAACACCATATATTTT.

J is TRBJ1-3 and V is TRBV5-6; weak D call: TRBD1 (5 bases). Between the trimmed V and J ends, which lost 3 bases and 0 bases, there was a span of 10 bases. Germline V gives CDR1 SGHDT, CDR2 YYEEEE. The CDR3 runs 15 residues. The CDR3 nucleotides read TGTGCCAGCAGCTCAGACAGCAGCTCTGGAAACACCATATATTTT. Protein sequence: CASSSDSSSGNTIYF.

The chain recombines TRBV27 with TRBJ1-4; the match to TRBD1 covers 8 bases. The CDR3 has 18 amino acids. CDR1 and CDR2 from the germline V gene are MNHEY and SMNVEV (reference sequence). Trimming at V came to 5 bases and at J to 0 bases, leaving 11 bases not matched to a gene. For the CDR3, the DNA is TGTGCCAGCAGTCCACATGGGGACAGGACGTCAACTAATGAAAAACTGTTTTTT. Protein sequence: CASSPHGDRTSTNEKLFF.

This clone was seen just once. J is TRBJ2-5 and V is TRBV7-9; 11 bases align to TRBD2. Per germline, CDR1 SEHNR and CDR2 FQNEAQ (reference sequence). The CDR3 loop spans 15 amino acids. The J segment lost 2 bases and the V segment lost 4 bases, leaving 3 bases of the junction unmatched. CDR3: CASSYLAGGQETQYF. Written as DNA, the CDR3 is TGTGCCAGCAGCTATTTAGCGGGGGGGCAAGAGACCCAGTACTTC. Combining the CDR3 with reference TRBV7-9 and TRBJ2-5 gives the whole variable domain DTGVSQNPRHKITKRGQNVTFRCDPISEHNRLYWYRQTLGQGPEFLTYFQNEAQLEKSRLLSDRFSAERPKGSFSTLEIQRTEQGDSAMYLCASSYLAGGQETQYFGPGTRLLVL.

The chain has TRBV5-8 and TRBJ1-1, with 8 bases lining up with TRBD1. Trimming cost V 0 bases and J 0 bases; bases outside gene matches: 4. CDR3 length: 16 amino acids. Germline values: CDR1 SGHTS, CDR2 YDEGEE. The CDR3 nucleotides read TGTGCCAGCAGCTTGGCAGGACAGGGCCTGAACACTGAAGCTTTCTTT. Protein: CASSLAGQGLNTEAFF.

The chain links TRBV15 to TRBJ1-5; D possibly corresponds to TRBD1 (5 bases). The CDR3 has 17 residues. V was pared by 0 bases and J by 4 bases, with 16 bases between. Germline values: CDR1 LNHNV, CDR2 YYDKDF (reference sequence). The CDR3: CATSRDRFDSQNQPQHF. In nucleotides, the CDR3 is TGTGCCACCAGCAGAGATCGTTTTGACAGTCAAAATCAGCCCCAGCATTTT.

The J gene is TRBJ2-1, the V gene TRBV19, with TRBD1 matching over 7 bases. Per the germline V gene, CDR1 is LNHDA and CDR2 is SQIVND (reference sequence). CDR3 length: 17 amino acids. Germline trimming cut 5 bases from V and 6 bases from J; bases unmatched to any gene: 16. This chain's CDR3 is CASSPGQARSLRNEQFF. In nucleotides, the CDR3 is TGTGCCAGTAGTCCAGGACAGGCCCGTTCCCTACGCAATGAGCAGTTCTTC.

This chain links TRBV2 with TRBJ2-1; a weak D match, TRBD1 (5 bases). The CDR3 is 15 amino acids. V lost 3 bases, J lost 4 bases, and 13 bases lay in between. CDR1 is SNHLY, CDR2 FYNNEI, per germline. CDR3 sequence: CASSEDISVYNEQFF. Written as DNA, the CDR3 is TGTGCCAGCAGTGAGGACATCTCGGTTTACAATGAGCAGTTCTTC.

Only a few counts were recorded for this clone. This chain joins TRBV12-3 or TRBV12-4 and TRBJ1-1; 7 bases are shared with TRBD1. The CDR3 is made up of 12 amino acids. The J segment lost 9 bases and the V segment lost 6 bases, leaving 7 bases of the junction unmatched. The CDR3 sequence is CASSPDRVQAFF. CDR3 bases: TGTGCCAGCAGCCCAGACAGGGTTCAAGCTTTCTTT.

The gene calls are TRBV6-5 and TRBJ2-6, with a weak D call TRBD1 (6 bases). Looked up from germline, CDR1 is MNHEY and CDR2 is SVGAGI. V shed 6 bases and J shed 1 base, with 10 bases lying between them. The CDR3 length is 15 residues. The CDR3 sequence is CASSLDRSGANVLTF. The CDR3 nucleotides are TGTGCCAGCAGCCTGGACAGATCTGGGGCCAACGTCCTGACTTTC.

CDR3 sequence (DNA): TGTGCCAGCCTGGACAGCACTAATGAAAAACTGTTTTTT. Residues: CASLDSTNEKLFF. The gene calls are TRBV28 and TRBJ1-4; a weak D match, TRBD1 (6 bases). CDR1 is MDHEN and CDR2 is SYDVKM in the germline V gene. CDR3 length: 13 residues. V shed 8 bases and J shed 2 bases, with 9 bases lying between them.

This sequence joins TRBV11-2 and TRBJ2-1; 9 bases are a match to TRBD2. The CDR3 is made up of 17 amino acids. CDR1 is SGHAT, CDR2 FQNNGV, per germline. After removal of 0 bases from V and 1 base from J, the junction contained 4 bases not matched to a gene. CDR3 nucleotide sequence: TGTGCCAGCAGCTTAGAGTTACTAGCGGGTTCCTACAATGAGCAGTTCTTC. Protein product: CASSLELLAGSYNEQFF.

CDR3 region: CASSELLIYIYGYTF. The CDR3 DNA is TGTGCCAGCAGTGAGTTACTCATTTATATCTATGGCTACACCTTC. The rearrangement links TRBV2 to TRBJ1-2; D is uncertain. This CDR3 is 15 amino acids long. Germline CDR1 and CDR2: SNHLY and FYNNEI. Trimming left V 3 bases short and J 4 bases short, with 15 bases between.

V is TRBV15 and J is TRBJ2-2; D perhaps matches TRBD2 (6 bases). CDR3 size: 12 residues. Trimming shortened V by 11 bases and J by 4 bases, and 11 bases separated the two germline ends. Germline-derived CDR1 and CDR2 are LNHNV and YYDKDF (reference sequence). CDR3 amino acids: CAFGGATGELFF. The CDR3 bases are TGTGCCTTCGGCGGGGCCACCGGGGAGCTGTTTTTT. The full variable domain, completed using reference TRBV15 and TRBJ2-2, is DAMVIQNPRYQVTQFGKPVTLSCSQTLNHNVMYWYQQKSSQAPKLLFHYYDKDFNNEADTPDNFQSRRPNTSFCFLDIRSPGLGDTAMYLCAFGGATGELFFGEGSRLTVL.

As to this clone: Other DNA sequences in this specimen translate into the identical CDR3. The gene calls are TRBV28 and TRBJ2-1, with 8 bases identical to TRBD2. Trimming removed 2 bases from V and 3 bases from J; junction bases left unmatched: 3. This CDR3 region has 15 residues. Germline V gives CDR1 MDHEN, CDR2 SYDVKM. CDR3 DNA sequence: TGTGCCAGCAGTTTAGGGCTAGCGGGCTACAATGAGCAGTTCTTC. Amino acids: CASSLGLAGYNEQFF.

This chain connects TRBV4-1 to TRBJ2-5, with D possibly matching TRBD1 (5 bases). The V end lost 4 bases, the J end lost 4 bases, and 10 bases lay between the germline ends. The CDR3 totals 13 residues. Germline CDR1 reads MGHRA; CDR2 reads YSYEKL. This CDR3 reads CASSLQGTETQYF. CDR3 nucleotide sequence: TGCGCCAGCAGCCTCCAGGGTACAGAGACCCAGTACTTC.